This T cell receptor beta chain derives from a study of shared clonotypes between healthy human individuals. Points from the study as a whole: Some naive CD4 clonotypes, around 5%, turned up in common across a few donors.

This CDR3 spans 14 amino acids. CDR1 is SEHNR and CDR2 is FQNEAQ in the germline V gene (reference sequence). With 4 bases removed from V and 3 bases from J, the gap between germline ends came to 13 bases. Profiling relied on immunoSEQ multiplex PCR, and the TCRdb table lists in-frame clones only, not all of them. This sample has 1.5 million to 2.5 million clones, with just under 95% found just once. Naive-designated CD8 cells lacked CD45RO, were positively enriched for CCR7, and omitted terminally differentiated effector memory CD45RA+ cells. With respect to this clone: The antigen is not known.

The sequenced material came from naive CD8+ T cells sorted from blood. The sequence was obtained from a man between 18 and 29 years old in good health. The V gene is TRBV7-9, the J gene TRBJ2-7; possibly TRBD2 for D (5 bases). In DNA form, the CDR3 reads TGTGCCAGCAGCTGGGGAGTAGAGTTCTACGAGCAGTACTTC. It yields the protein CASSWGVEFYEQYF.